These 8 T cell receptor beta chains originate from one sample sequenced in a study of technical replicates of blood from a handful of donors. Libraries were prepared by immunoSEQ multiplex PCR; TCRdb keeps only in-frame clonotypes and omits some of them. The profile covers approximately 15,000 clones, with around 87% appearing a single time and roughly 12% taken by the ten largest. Sequencing input: PBMCs. The receptors shown here come from a human donor in good health.

V gene TRBV6-6 combines with J gene TRBJ2-4, with 9 nucleotides matching TRBD1. The CDR3 extends over 16 amino acids. V lost 6 bases to trimming and J lost 8 bases; unmatched junction nucleotides: 14. Looked up from germline, CDR1 is MNHNY and CDR2 is SVGAGI (reference sequence). The DNA of the CDR3 is TGTGCCAGCAGCCTCCGACAGGGGGGTGTGGGAGACATTCAGTACTTC. Translation: CASSLRQGGVGDIQYF.

V and J are TRBV30 and TRBJ1-2; 8 bases match TRBD1. V dropped 5 bases and J dropped 6; count of bases not matched to a gene: 8. CDR1 and CDR2 (germline): GTSNPN, SVGIG (reference sequence). This CDR3 contains 13 residues. CDR3 amino acids: CAWGPGGRDGYTF. CDR3 nucleotides: TGTGCCTGGGGCCCAGGGGGCAGGGATGGCTACACCTTC.

CDR3 nucleotide sequence: TGTGCCAGCAGCCTGGAACTAGCAGACCCCGGGGAGCTGTTTTTT. Its protein product is CASSLELADPGELFF. This chain connects TRBV5-6 to TRBJ2-2, with D possibly matching TRBD2 (6 bases). Germline V gene data show CDR1 as SGHDT and CDR2 as YYEEEE. The CDR3 runs to 15 residues. With 4 bases removed from V and 6 bases from J, the gap between germline ends came to 16 bases. The complete variable domain, with remaining parts taken from reference TRBV5-6 and TRBJ2-2, reads DAGVTQSPTHLIKTRGQQVTLRCSPKSGHDTVSWYQQALGQGPQFIFQYYEEEERQRGNFPDRFSGHQFPNYSSELNVNALLLGDSALYLCASSLELADPGELFFGEGSRLTVL.

This clone was counted once. CDR3 sequence: CASSQVWTSGRGYNEQFF. As DNA, the CDR3 is TGTGCCAGCAGCCAAGTCTGGACTAGCGGGAGAGGCTACAATGAGCAGTTCTTC. The rearrangement joins TRBV4-2 to TRBJ2-1; 13 positions agree with TRBD2. Germline V gene data show CDR1 as LGHNA and CDR2 as YNFKEQ. J lost 3 bases, V lost 1 base, and 6 bases had no gene match. This CDR3 comprises 18 residues.

The chain has TRBV29-1 and TRBJ1-4; D call uncertain. Trimming took 4 bases from V and 3 from J, leaving 9 bases between them. CDR3 length: 13 residues. Germline CDR1 is SQVTM and CDR2 is ANQGSEA. The CDR3, as DNA: TGCAGCGTTGCGGAGGGTGCTAATGAAAAACTGTTTTTT. Its protein product is CSVAEGANEKLFF. The full variable domain, completed using reference TRBV29-1 and TRBJ1-4, is SAVISQKPSRDICQRGTSLTIQCQVDSQVTMMFWYRQQPGQSLTLIATANQGSEATYESGFVIDKFPISRPNLTFSTLTVSNMSPEDSSIYLCSVAEGANEKLFFGSGTQLSVL.

The chain recombines TRBV7-9 with TRBJ2-7; 12 bases line up with TRBD2. The ends lost 2 bases at V and 2 bases at J; junction bases unmatched: 4. The germline CDR1 and CDR2 sequences are SEHNR and FQNEAQ (reference sequence). The CDR3 totals 16 residues. In DNA, the CDR3 is TGTGCCAGCAGCTTAAAGGGACTAGCGGGTCCCTACGAGCAGTACTTC. This translates into CASSLKGLAGPYEQYF.

This chain joins TRBV18 and TRBJ2-1; 11 bases match TRBD2. This CDR3 is 15 amino acids long. J lost 12 bases, V lost 3 bases, and 10 bases had no gene match. Germline CDR1 and CDR2: KGHSH and LQKENI. The CDR3 sequence: CASSPGLAGFQGQFF. CDR3 in DNA: TGTGCCAGCTCACCCGGACTAGCGGGTTTCCAGGGGCAGTTCTTC.

This clone was seen once. The chain couples TRBV11-3 to TRBJ1-3; a weak D match, TRBD1 (5 bases). V was shortened by 1 base and J by 0 bases, with 13 bases between the two germline ends. This CDR3 contains 17 residues. From germline, CDR1 is SGHNT and CDR2 YENEEA. The CDR3 reads CASSLGGTYFSGNTIYF. As DNA, the CDR3 is TGTGCCAGCAGCTTAGGCGGGACTTATTTCTCTGGAAACACCATATATTTT.